The 19 T cell receptor beta chains below were found in one sample sequenced in a study of OX40 agonist ivuxolimab in advanced cancers. Measured with immunoSEQ multiplex PCR; TCRdb has only the in-frame clones, and not every one. The sample has 66,000 or so clones; around 93% are singletons. The source material was CD4+ or CD8+ T cells sorted from blood, sampled in a trial of the OX40 agonist ivuxolimab. The receptors here all came from an adult with an advanced solid tumor such as melanoma, head and neck, liver or kidney cancer.

This clone showed up just once. This chain uses TRBV27 with TRBJ1-2, with D tentatively TRBD1 (5 bases). Germline V gives CDR1 MNHEY, CDR2 SMNVEV (reference sequence). The V gene lost 0 bases and the J gene lost 7 bases, with 15 bases spanning the gap. The CDR3 length is 15 residues. The CDR3 nucleotides read TGTGCCAGCAGTTTATCGATGGCAGGGTCCGGTGGCTACACCTTC. It is translated as CASSLSMAGSGGYTF.

This chain joins TRBV4-1 and TRBJ2-2; weak D call: TRBD2 (6 bases). The CDR3 is made up of 13 amino acids. V lost 1 base, J lost 14 bases, and 14 bases lay in between. Germline lookup yields CDR1 MGHRA and CDR2 YSYEKL. The CDR3 region is CASSQVEPGLLFF. CDR3 DNA sequence: TGCGCCAGCAGCCAAGTTGAACCGGGACTCCTGTTTTTT.

The chain is built from TRBV27 and TRBJ2-7; D remains unclear. Germline CDR1 MNHEY, CDR2 SMNVEV (reference sequence). This CDR3 has 11 amino acids. Trimming took 4 bases from V and 3 from J, leaving 4 bases between them. The CDR3 protein is CASSYGYEQYF. Here the CDR3 DNA reads TGTGCCAGCAGTTACGGCTACGAGCAGTACTTC.

The J gene is TRBJ2-7, the V gene TRBV6-5; D uncertain. This CDR3 spans 13 amino acids. The germline V gene encodes CDR1 MNHEY and CDR2 SVGAGI. With 0 bases removed from V and 6 bases from J, the gap between germline ends came to 9 bases. CDR3 DNA sequence: TGTGCCAGCAGTTACTCGATTGGGTTCGAGCAGTACTTC. Protein: CASSYSIGFEQYF.

The rearrangement links TRBV12-5 to TRBJ2-1; unclear D gene. The CDR3 runs 12 residues. CDR1 is LGHNT, CDR2 FRNRAP, per germline. Trimming cost V 5 bases and J 7 bases, with 9 bases left between them. CDR3 nucleotide sequence: TGTGCTAGTGGTCAACTCCCAAATGAGCAGTTCTTC. It codes for CASGQLPNEQFF.

The chain employs TRBV2 and TRBJ2-3; 10 nucleotides align to TRBD2. CDR3 length equals 15 residues. Losses at the gene ends were 8 bases for V and 4 bases for J; bases not matched to a gene: 9. CDR1 SNHLY and CDR2 FYNNEI come from the germline V gene. The CDR3 DNA sequence: TGTGCCAGCCCTTCCCTCGGACTAGCGGCAGATACGCAGTATTTT. Translation gives CASPSLGLAADTQYF.

The CDR3 spells CASSFGLAGPGQETQYF. Here the CDR3 DNA reads TGTGCCAGCAGCTTTGGACTAGCGGGCCCGGGACAAGAGACCCAGTACTTC. V and J are TRBV11-1 and TRBJ2-5, with 11 bases that match TRBD2. Per germline, CDR1 SGHAT and CDR2 FQDESV (reference sequence). The CDR3 length is 17 residues. Trimming cost V 3 bases and J 2 bases; bases outside gene matches: 8.

The chain links TRBV30 to TRBJ1-4; the D is unclear. This CDR3 is 11 amino acids long. Germline V gene lookup returns CDR1 GTSNPN and CDR2 SVGIG (reference sequence). Trimming shortened V by 2 bases and J by 9 bases, and 7 bases separated the two germline ends. The CDR3 sequence: CAWSHGQKLFF. Here the CDR3 DNA reads TGTGCCTGGAGTCACGGCCAAAAACTGTTTTTT.

In this sample, this clone turned up once. The V gene is TRBV9, the J gene TRBJ2-1; D gene ambiguous. The V end lost 4 bases, the J end lost 8 bases, and 13 bases lay between the germline ends. The CDR3 sequence is 13 residues long. Germline-derived CDR1 and CDR2 are SGDLS and YYNGEE. The CDR3 protein is CASSQDLPDEQFF. The CDR3 DNA follows: TGTGCCAGCAGCCAAGACCTGCCGGATGAGCAGTTCTTC.

Within the sample, this clone is medium-sized. The chain employs TRBV19 and TRBJ2-1; no reliable D call. Looked up from germline, CDR1 is LNHDA and CDR2 is SQIVND (reference sequence). The V end lost 3 bases, the J end lost 5 bases, and 14 bases lay between the germline ends. The CDR3 totals 15 residues. Written as DNA, the CDR3 is TGTGCCAGTAGTATGGGCCAAGCAGCGAACAATGAGCAGTTCTTC. It specifies CASSMGQAANNEQFF.

This sequence joins TRBV2 and TRBJ1-5, with TRBD1 matching 8 bases. The V and J ends lost 5 bases and 3 bases, in that order; junction bases with no gene match: 9. Per germline, CDR1 SNHLY and CDR2 FYNNEI. This CDR3 region has 16 residues. The CDR3 bases are TGTGCCAGCAGTCCACTAGGACAGGGCCACAATCAGCCCCAGCATTTT. It translates to CASSPLGQGHNQPQHF.

This rearrangement joins TRBV4-1 to TRBJ1-6; 8 bases align to TRBD1. V shed 3 bases and J 6 bases; nucleotides not matched to a gene: 4. CDR3 length equals 15 residues. From germline, CDR1 is MGHRA and CDR2 YSYEKL. The CDR3 sequence is CASSQQQGVNSPLHF. The CDR3 nucleotides read TGCGCCAGCAGCCAGCAACAGGGGGTTAATTCACCCCTCCACTTT.

The rearrangement joins TRBV4-1 to TRBJ1-2; 8 nucleotides match TRBD1. Germline-derived CDR1 and CDR2 are MGHRA and YSYEKL. The CDR3 sequence is 18 residues long. The junction had 15 bases not matched to a gene; V was cut back by 1 base and J by 5 bases. The chain's CDR3 is CASSQAGQGFPLMYGYTF. CDR3 DNA: TGCGCCAGCAGCCAAGCTGGACAGGGTTTTCCCCTAATGTATGGCTACACCTTC.

This clone was detected a few times. This rearrangement joins TRBV28 to TRBJ1-2, with D hard to call. This CDR3 is built from 12 residues. Per germline, CDR1 MDHEN and CDR2 SYDVKM. The V end lost 3 bases, the J end lost 3 bases, and 5 bases lay between the germline ends. The DNA for the CDR3 is TGTGCCAGCAGTTTTTCGGACTATGGCTACACCTTC. This gives the protein CASSFSDYGYTF.

The chain joins TRBV4-3 to TRBJ2-7, with D unclear. The germline gives CDR1 LGHNA, CDR2 YSLEER. The CDR3 totals 14 residues. Trimming cost V 0 bases and J 3 bases, with 9 bases left between them. The CDR3 loop is CASSQDHPNYEQYF. The CDR3 nucleotides read TGCGCCAGCAGCCAAGATCATCCAAACTACGAGCAGTACTTC.

This clone was seen more than once but under ten times. This chain links TRBV30 with TRBJ1-1, with no clear D. Between the trimmed V and J ends, which lost 0 bases and 11 bases, there was a span of 13 bases. Germline values: CDR1 GTSNPN, CDR2 SVGIG (reference sequence). This CDR3 comprises 12 residues. CDR3 amino acids: CAWSVLRYSAFF. The DNA of the CDR3 is TGTGCCTGGAGTGTACTAAGGTATTCGGCTTTCTTT.

The rearrangement joins TRBV15 to TRBJ1-3; possible D gene TRBD1, 5 bases. Germline-derived CDR1 and CDR2 are LNHNV and YYDKDF (reference sequence). V lost 3 bases to trimming and J lost 2 bases, with 11 bases between them. The CDR3 loop spans 15 amino acids. The CDR3: CATSSSGATGNTIYF. The CDR3 nucleotides are TGTGCCACCAGCAGCTCTGGGGCGACTGGAAACACCATATATTTT.

This clone was detected once. V gene TRBV7-9 combines with J gene TRBJ1-5; a possible D gene is TRBD1 (5 bases). There are 16 residues in the CDR3. Per the germline V gene, CDR1 is SEHNR and CDR2 is FQNEAQ (reference sequence). V lost 5 bases and J lost 1, with 15 bases in between. The CDR3 sequence: CASSPGWDGSNQPQHF. For the CDR3, the DNA is TGTGCCAGCAGCCCGGGGTGGGACGGGAGCAATCAGCCCCAGCATTTT.

The chain joins TRBV4-3 to TRBJ1-2; the match to TRBD1 covers 8 bases. The CDR3 has 14 amino acids. V shed 2 bases, J shed 6 bases, and the junction held 5 bases outside the gene matches. In germline, CDR1 is LGHNA, CDR2 YSLEER. The CDR3 sequence is CASSQTGGRDGYTF. CDR3 sequence (DNA): TGCGCCAGCAGCCAAACAGGGGGGAGGGATGGCTACACCTTC.